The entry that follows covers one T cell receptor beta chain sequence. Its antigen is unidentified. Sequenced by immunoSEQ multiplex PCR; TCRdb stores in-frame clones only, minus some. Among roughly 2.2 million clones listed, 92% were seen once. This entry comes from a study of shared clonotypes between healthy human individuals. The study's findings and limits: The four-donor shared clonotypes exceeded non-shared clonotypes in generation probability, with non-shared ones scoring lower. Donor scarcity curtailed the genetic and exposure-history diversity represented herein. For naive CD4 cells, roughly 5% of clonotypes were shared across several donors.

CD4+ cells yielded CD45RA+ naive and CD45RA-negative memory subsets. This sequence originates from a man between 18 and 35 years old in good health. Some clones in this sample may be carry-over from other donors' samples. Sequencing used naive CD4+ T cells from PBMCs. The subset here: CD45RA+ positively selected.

Here the CDR3 reads CASSPLAGVGEQYF. Written as DNA, the CDR3 is TGTGCCAGTAGTCCCTTAGCGGGAGTAGGCGAGCAGTACTTC. The genes are TRBV19 and TRBJ2-7; 9 positions match TRBD2. The CDR3 is 14 amino acids. Unmatched junction bases numbered 8, after V lost 5 bases and J lost 6 bases. Germline CDR1 is LNHDA and CDR2 is SQIVND (reference sequence).